The 21 T cell receptor beta chains given below trace back to one sample, sequenced in a study of T cell repertoires in cytomegalovirus infection. A single record per CDR3 protein comes from TCRdb applying MiXCR to the reads. The sample shows about 360,000 distinct CDR3 sequences, 15% to 20% of them seen only once. Material: PBMCs. These receptors came from a human donor in good health (CMV status not recorded). Some clones in this sample may be carry-over from other donors' samples.

The chain is built from TRBV12-3 or TRBV12-4 and TRBJ1-5; D is possibly TRBD1 (5 bases). V was cut by 7 bases and J by 4 bases, with 11 bases left in between. The CDR3 extends over 13 amino acids. CDR3: CASKITGNQPQHF. In nucleotides, the CDR3 is TGTGCCAGCAAGATCACAGGAAATCAGCCCCAGCATTTT.

This clonotype was picked up many times. The chain combines TRBV7-8 with TRBJ1-2, with D perhaps TRBD1 (5 bases). The CDR3 length is 15 residues. CDR1 and CDR2 (germline): SGHVS, FQNEAQ. V was clipped by 3 bases and J by 2 bases, with 13 bases between them. Written as DNA, the CDR3 is TGTGCCAGCAGCTTTCGAGTTGACAGCAACTATGGCTACACCTTC. Encoded protein: CASSFRVDSNYGYTF.

The sample holds one count of this clonotype. The chain has TRBV20-1 and TRBJ1-4, with D perhaps TRBD1 (6 bases). The CDR3 contains 14 residues. In germline, CDR1 is DFQATT, CDR2 SNEGSKA (reference sequence). V was cut by 4 bases and J by 5 bases, with 14 bases left in between. CDR3 coding DNA: TGCAGTGCTACCGACAGGAAATGGAATGAAAAACTGTTTTTT. This encodes CSATDRKWNEKLFF.

This clonotype appeared many times. V gene TRBV19 combines with J gene TRBJ1-5; D unresolved. Germline V gene data show CDR1 as LNHDA and CDR2 as SQIVND (reference sequence). V was cut by 3 bases and J by 4 bases, with 10 bases left in between. The CDR3 has 14 residues. CDR3 sequence (DNA): TGTGCCAGTAGTATTCTGGCCAAGAATCAGCCCCAGCATTTT. Translation gives CASSILAKNQPQHF.

The J gene is TRBJ2-3, the V gene TRBV5-4, with no clear D. CDR1 and CDR2 from the germline V gene are SGHNT and YYREEE (reference sequence). The germline V and J ends were trimmed by 4 bases and 0 bases, with 6 bases remaining between them. The CDR3 has 13 residues. The CDR3 spells CASSPWSTDTQYF. CDR3 nucleotide sequence: TGTGCCAGCAGCCCGTGGAGCACAGATACGCAGTATTTT.

In this sample, this clonotype turned up a few times. Here the CDR3 reads CASSRQGSSSTQYF. CDR3 nucleotides: TGTGCCAGCAGCAGACAGGGTAGTAGCTCGACGCAGTATTTT. The chain is built from TRBV7-6 and TRBJ2-3; 7 bases match TRBD1. The CDR3 has 14 residues. V lost 5 bases to trimming and J lost 9 bases; unmatched junction nucleotides: 11. CDR1 and CDR2 (germline): SGHVS, FNYEAQ.

V is TRBV7-7 and J is TRBJ2-3, with D unclear. Germline loops: CDR1 SSHAT, CDR2 FNYEAQ (reference sequence). The CDR3 is 16 amino acids. Trimming took off 1 base at V and 1 base at J, with 12 bases between the two ends. CDR3 sequence reads: CASSLGVVGGTDTQYF. CDR3 DNA sequence: TGTGCCAGCAGCTTAGGGGTTGTGGGCGGCACAGATACGCAGTATTTT.

In its sample, this clonotype was seen a few times. This chain connects TRBV7-8 to TRBJ2-1, with a possible D match to TRBD1 (5 bases). V was clipped by 3 bases and J by 9 bases, with 12 bases between them. Germline V lookup: CDR1 SGHVS, CDR2 FQNEAQ. The CDR3 consists of 13 residues. The CDR3 is CASSFDSWSEQFF. The CDR3 bases are TGTGCCAGCAGCTTCGACAGTTGGAGTGAGCAGTTCTTC.

This clonotype was found a few times. V and J are TRBV20-1 and TRBJ1-3; no definite D call. This CDR3 is built from 13 residues. Trimming stripped 3 bases from V and 0 bases from J, with 6 bases between. Germline values: CDR1 DFQATT, CDR2 SNEGSKA (reference sequence). CDR3 DNA: TGCAGTGCTAGGGTGATCTCTGGAAACACCATATATTTT. It is translated as CSARVISGNTIYF.

The V call is TRBV6-2 or TRBV6-3, the J call TRBJ1-2; no definite D call. This CDR3 contains 14 residues. Germline CDR1 MNHEY, CDR2 SVGEGT. V lost 2 bases and J 4 bases, leaving 11 bases between the germline ends. The CDR3 reads CASSYPEVFYGYTF. The DNA for the CDR3 is TGTGCCAGCAGTTACCCTGAAGTGTTCTATGGCTACACCTTC.

The chain joins TRBV20-1 to TRBJ2-3; TRBD2 agrees at 7 bases. The V segment lost 7 bases and the J segment 1 base; nucleotides outside the gene matches: 5. This CDR3 has 13 amino acids. From germline, CDR1 is DFQATT and CDR2 SNEGSKA (reference sequence). The DNA for the CDR3 is TGCAGTGTCCCTAGCGGTGGCACAGATACGCAGTATTTT. Protein product: CSVPSGGTDTQYF.

In this sample, this clonotype turned up a few times. This chain links TRBV7-2 with TRBJ1-2, with TRBD1 as a possible D gene (5 bases). CDR3 length equals 12 residues. With 5 bases removed from V and 5 bases from J, the gap between germline ends came to 9 bases. Looked up from germline, CDR1 is SGHTA and CDR2 is FQGNSA. This chain's CDR3 is CASSISGYGYTF. CDR3 in DNA: TGTGCCAGCAGCATTTCAGGGTATGGCTACACCTTC.

Many counts were recorded for this clonotype. The CDR3 sequence is CASSSPRGSPTDTQYF. CDR3 nucleotide sequence: TGTGCCAGCAGCTCCCCGCGAGGGAGCCCCACAGATACGCAGTATTTT. The V gene is TRBV11-1, the J gene TRBJ2-3; possibly TRBD2 for D (5 bases). Germline V gene data show CDR1 as SGHAT and CDR2 as FQDESV (reference sequence). V was cut by 4 bases and J by 2 bases, with 16 bases left in between. This CDR3 has 16 amino acids.

The rearrangement links TRBV4-2 to TRBJ1-6; D not certain. The CDR3 loop spans 17 amino acids. The germline gives CDR1 LGHNA, CDR2 YNFKEQ. The V and J ends lost 3 bases and 7 bases respectively, with 19 bases between them. This chain's CDR3 is CASSQETGRTWNSPLHF. DNA of the CDR3: TGTGCCAGCAGCCAGGAGACGGGGAGGACGTGGAATTCACCCCTCCACTTT.

This clonotype was detected a few times. The chain couples TRBV12-3 or TRBV12-4 to TRBJ2-5; no reliable D call. CDR3 length: 14 amino acids. V lost 4 bases and J lost 2, with 11 bases in between. CDR3 in amino acids: CASSYSAPQETQYF. The CDR3 bases are TGTGCCAGCAGTTACAGCGCCCCGCAAGAGACCCAGTACTTC.

This clonotype occurred many times. The chain employs TRBV7-6 and TRBJ2-5; possibly TRBD2 for D (6 bases). From germline, CDR1 is SGHVS and CDR2 FNYEAQ. The CDR3 is 13 amino acids. V was clipped by 5 bases and J by 5 bases, with 12 bases between them. CDR3 loop: CASSQGLRETQYF. CDR3 coding DNA: TGTGCCAGCAGCCAAGGACTACGGGAGACCCAGTACTTC.

The sample holds many counts of this clonotype. The V call is TRBV7-2, the J call TRBJ2-3; TRBD2 matches 7 bases. This CDR3 spans 14 amino acids. Germline V CDR1 and CDR2: SGHTA, FQGNSA. J lost 9 bases, V lost 5 bases, and 11 bases had no gene match. The CDR3 reads CASSRTSAAGTQYF. The DNA for the CDR3 is TGTGCCAGCAGCCGCACTAGCGCCGCGGGGACGCAGTATTTT.

This clonotype has only a few counts. The chain uses TRBV28 and TRBJ2-1, with TRBD1 as a possible D gene (6 bases). CDR3 size: 16 residues. In germline, CDR1 is MDHEN, CDR2 SYDVKM. Trimming took 6 bases from V and 4 from J, leaving 19 bases between them. CDR3 nucleotide sequence: TGTGCCAGCAGCTCGCTATTGGACAGCCAATACAATGAGCAGTTCTTC. Translation: CASSSLLDSQYNEQFF.

The sample holds a few counts of this clonotype. The genes are TRBV29-1 and TRBJ2-3; D unresolved. Germline-derived CDR1 and CDR2 are SQVTM and ANQGSEA. The CDR3 covers 13 residues. V shed 7 bases and J shed 6 bases, with 17 bases lying between them. Here the CDR3 DNA reads TGCAGCGCCTCTCCCCCCTTTGAGGATACGCAGTATTTT. Amino acid sequence: CSASPPFEDTQYF.

This clonotype was seen a few times. This sequence joins TRBV10-3 and TRBJ1-5; D possibly corresponds to TRBD1 (5 bases). The germline V gene has CDR1 ENHRY and CDR2 SYGVKD. The CDR3 has 14 residues. V gave up 11 bases and J gave up 0 bases, with 14 bases separating them. The CDR3 is CAADRDLSNQPQHF. CDR3 bases: TGTGCCGCCGATCGGGACCTTAGCAATCAGCCCCAGCATTTT.

This clonotype was seen more than once but under ten times. CDR3 sequence (DNA): TGTGCCAGCAGGACGACGGGGGGCAATCAGCCCCAGCATTTT. The encoded protein is CASRTTGGNQPQHF. This rearrangement joins TRBV12-3 or TRBV12-4 to TRBJ1-5; perhaps TRBD1 as D (5 bases). With 6 bases removed from V and 2 bases from J, the gap between germline ends came to 11 bases. This CDR3 spans 14 amino acids.